This TCR beta chain stems from a study of STAT5B mutations in CD4+ large granular lymphocyte leukemia. In germline, CDR1 is KGHSH, CDR2 LQKENI. Trimming left V 2 bases short and J 5 bases short, with 11 bases between. The CDR3 extends over 14 amino acids. The data were produced by immunoSEQ multiplex PCR, yet TCRdb's version contains in-frame clones alone and is incomplete. The sample carries 950 to 1,500 clones, roughly 80% recorded once. V usage is TRBV18 and J usage is TRBJ2-3, with D uncertain. This clonotype was sampled from a man in his 70s with CD4+ T-cell large granular lymphocyte leukemia. Sequences were obtained from PBMCs. The CDR3 sequence: CASSPGVGGDTQYF. CDR3 nucleotide sequence: TGTGCCAGCTCACCAGGTGTAGGCGGAGATACGCAGTATTTT.